This TCR beta chain is drawn from a study of T cell responses to AZD1222 COVID-19 vaccine. Findings and limits, study-wide: Clonal diversity may have been underestimated, and the donors were mostly white British, with more females than males. Per reports, nearly half of all spike-specific TCRs target regions that are unmutated in variants. Once two AZD1222 doses were given, Spike-specific TCR breadth and depth went up.

The protocol was immunoSEQ multiplex PCR, while the TCRdb copy is restricted to in-frame clones and leaves out a portion. The sample shows roughly 100,000 clones, 80% to 95% of them seen only once. CDR1 and CDR2 from the germline V gene are LGHNA and YSLEER. Trimming pared 2 bases from V and 6 bases from J, leaving 10 bases between. The CDR3 has 14 amino acids. A remark on this clone: Its antigen is unidentified.

It was second doses at about 4 or about 12 weeks that were pooled. The starting material was peripheral blood, obtained 28 days after the second AZD1222 dose. This receptor was obtained from an adult who received the AZD1222 COVID-19 vaccine. V usage is TRBV4-3 and J usage is TRBJ2-2; TRBD2 might be the D (7 bases). The DNA of the CDR3 is TGCGCCAGCAGCCAAAGCGGGACATCCGGGGAGCTGTTTTTT. Translated: CASSQSGTSGELFF.